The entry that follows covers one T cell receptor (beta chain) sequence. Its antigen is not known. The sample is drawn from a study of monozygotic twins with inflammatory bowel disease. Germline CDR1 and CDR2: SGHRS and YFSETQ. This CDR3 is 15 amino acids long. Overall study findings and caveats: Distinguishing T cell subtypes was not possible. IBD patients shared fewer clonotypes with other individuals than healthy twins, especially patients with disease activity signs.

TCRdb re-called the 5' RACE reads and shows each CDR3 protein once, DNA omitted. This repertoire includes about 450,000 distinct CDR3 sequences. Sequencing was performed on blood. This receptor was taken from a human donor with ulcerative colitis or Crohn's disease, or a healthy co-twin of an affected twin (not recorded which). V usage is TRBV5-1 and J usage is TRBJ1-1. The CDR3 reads CASSAEAGMNTEAFF.